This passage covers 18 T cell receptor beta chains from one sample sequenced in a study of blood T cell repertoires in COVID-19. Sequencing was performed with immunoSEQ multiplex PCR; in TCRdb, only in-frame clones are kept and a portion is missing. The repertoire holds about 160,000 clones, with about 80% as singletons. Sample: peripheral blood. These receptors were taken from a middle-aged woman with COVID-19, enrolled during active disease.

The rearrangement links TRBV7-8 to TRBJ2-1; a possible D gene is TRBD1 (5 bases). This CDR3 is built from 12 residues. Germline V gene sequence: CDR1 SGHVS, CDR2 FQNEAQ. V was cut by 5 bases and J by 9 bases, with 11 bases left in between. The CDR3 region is CASSLRVAEQFF. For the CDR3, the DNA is TGTGCCAGCAGCCTCAGGGTTGCTGAGCAGTTCTTC.

In DNA, the CDR3 is TGTGCCAGCAGTTACCTACTAAGAGCCAGTCAGCCCCAGCATTTT. Translation gives CASSYLLRASQPQHF. The rearrangement joins TRBV6-6 to TRBJ1-5; D is unclear. Germline CDR1 is MNHNY and CDR2 is SVGAGI (reference sequence). CDR3 length equals 15 residues. V was cut by 2 bases and J by 6 bases, with 14 bases left in between.

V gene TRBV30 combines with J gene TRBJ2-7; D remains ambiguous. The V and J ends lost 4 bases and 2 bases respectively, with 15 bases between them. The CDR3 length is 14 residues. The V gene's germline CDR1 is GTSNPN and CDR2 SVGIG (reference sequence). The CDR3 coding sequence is TGTGCCTGGAAGCCAGGCGCGAACCCCTACGAGCAGTACTTC. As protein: CAWKPGANPYEQYF.

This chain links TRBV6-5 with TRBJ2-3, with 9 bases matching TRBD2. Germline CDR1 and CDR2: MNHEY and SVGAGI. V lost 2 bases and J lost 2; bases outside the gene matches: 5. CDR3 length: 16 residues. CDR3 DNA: TGTGCCAGCAGTTACCGAAGCGGGAGGTCCACAGATACGCAGTATTTT. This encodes CASSYRSGRSTDTQYF.

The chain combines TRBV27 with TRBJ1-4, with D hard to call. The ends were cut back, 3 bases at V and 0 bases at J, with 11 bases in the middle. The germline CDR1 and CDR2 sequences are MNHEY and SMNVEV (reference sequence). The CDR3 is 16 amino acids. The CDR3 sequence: CASSFLAPATNEKLFF. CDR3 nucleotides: TGTGCCAGCAGTTTTTTGGCACCTGCAACTAATGAAAAACTGTTTTTT. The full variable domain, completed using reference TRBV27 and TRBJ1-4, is EAQVTQNPRYLITVTGKKLTVTCSQNMNHEYMSWYRQDPGLGLRQIYYSMNVEVTDKGDVPEGYKVSRKEKRNFPLILESPSPNQTSLYFCASSFLAPATNEKLFFGSGTQLSVL.

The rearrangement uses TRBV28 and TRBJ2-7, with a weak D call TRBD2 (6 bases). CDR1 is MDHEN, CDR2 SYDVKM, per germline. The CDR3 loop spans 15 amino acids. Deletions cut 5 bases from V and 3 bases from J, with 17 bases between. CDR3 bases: TGTGCCAGCAGTATCCCGGGACTCAAAAGCTACGAGCAGTACTTC. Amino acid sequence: CASSIPGLKSYEQYF. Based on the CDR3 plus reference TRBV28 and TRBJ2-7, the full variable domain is DVKVTQSSRYLVKRTGEKVFLECVQDMDHENMFWYRQDPGLGLRLIYFSYDVKMKEKGDIPEGYSVSREKKERFSLILESASTNQTSMYLCASSIPGLKSYEQYFGPGTRLTVT.

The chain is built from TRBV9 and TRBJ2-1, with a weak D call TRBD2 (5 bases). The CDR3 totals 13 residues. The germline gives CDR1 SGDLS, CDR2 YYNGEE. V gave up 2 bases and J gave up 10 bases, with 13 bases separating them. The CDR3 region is CASSVGLPSEQFF. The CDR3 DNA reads TGTGCCAGCAGCGTCGGACTGCCTAGCGAGCAGTTCTTC.

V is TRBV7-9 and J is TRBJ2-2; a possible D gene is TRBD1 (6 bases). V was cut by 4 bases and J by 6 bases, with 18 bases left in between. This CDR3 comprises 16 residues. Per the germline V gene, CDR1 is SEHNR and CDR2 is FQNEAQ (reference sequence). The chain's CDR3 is CASSWGGRGLPGELFF. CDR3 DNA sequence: TGTGCCAGCAGCTGGGGCGGCAGGGGTCTACCCGGGGAGCTGTTTTTT.

Written as DNA, the CDR3 is TGTGCCAGCAGCCTGATGGGGGCCAACACAGATACGCAGTATTTT. Encoded protein: CASSLMGANTDTQYF. The rearrangement links TRBV14 to TRBJ2-3, with D possibly TRBD1 on 6 matching bases. Trimming shortened V by 4 bases and J by 2 bases, and 13 bases separated the two germline ends. Germline CDR1 and CDR2: SGHDN and FVKESK. The CDR3 is 15 amino acids.

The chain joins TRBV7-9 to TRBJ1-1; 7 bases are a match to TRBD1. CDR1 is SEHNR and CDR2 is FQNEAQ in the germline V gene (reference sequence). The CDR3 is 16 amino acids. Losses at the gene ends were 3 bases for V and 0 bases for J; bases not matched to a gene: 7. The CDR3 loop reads CASSLRGGAMNTEAFF. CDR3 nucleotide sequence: TGTGCCAGCAGCTTGAGAGGGGGCGCGATGAACACTGAAGCTTTCTTT.

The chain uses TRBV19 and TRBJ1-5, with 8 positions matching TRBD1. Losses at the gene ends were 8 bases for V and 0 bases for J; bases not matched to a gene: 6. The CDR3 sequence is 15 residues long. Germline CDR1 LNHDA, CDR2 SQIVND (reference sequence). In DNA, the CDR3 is TGTGCCAGTGATCCGACAGGGGATAGCAATCAGCCCCAGCATTTT. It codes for CASDPTGDSNQPQHF.

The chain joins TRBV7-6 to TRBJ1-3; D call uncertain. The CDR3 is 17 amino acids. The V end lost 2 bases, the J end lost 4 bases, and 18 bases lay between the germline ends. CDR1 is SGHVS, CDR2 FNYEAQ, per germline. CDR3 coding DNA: TGTGCCAGCAGCTTACCTACGGTTAGTTCTCTGGGAAACACCATATATTTT. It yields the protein CASSLPTVSSLGNTIYF.

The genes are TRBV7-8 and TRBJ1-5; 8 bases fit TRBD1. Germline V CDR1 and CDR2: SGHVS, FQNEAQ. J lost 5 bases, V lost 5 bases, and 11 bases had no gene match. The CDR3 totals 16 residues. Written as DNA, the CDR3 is TGTGCCAGCAGCAAACAGGGGGGGGCGATCGATCAGCCCCAGCATTTT. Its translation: CASSKQGGAIDQPQHF. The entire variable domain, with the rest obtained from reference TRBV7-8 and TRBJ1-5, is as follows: GAGVSQSPRYKVAKRGQDVALRCDPISGHVSLFWYQQALGQGPEFLTYFQNEAQLDKSGLPSDRFFAERPEGSVSTLKIQRTQQEDSAVYLCASSKQGGAIDQPQHFGDGTRLSIL.

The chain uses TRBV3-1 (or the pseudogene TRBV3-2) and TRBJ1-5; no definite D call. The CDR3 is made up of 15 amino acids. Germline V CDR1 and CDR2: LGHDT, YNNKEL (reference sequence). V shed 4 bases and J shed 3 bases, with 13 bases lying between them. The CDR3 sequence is CASSLGLPPNQPQHF. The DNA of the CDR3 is TGTGCCAGCAGCCTTGGGCTGCCTCCCAATCAGCCCCAGCATTTT.

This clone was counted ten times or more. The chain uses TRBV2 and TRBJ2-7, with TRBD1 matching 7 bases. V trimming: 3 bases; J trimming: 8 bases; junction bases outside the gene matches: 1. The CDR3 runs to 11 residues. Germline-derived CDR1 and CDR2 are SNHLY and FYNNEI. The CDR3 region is CASSEGQKQYV. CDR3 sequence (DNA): TGTGCCAGCAGTGAGGGACAGAAGCAGTACGTC.

The DNA for the CDR3 is TGTGCCTGGAGGGAGGCCCCCACTAACTATGGCTACACCTTC. Protein: CAWREAPTNYGYTF. The chain joins TRBV30 to TRBJ1-2; unclear D gene. Trimming left V 3 bases short and J 0 bases short, with 11 bases between. CDR1 and CDR2 from the germline V gene are GTSNPN and SVGIG (reference sequence). The CDR3 has 14 residues. The full variable domain, with the rest looked up from reference TRBV30 and TRBJ1-2, is SQTIHQWPATLVQPVGSPLSLECTVEGTSNPNLYWYRQAAGRGLQLLFYSVGIGQISSEVPQNLSASRPQDRQFILSSKKLLLSDSGFYLCAWREAPTNYGYTFGSGTRLTVV.

The CDR3 bases are TGTGCCAGCAGCCTAGGACAGGGATACAATGAGCAGTTCTTC. It encodes CASSLGQGYNEQFF. The chain combines TRBV6-5 with TRBJ2-1; 8 bases map to TRBD1. J lost 4 bases, V lost 6 bases, and 5 bases had no gene match. Germline loops: CDR1 MNHEY, CDR2 SVGAGI. The CDR3 spans 14 residues.

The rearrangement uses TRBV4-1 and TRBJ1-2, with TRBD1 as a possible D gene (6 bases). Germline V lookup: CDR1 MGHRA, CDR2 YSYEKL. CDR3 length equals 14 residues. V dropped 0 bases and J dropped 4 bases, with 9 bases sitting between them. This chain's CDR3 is CASSQDQGTYGYTF. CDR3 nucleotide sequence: TGCGCCAGCAGCCAAGATCAGGGGACCTATGGCTACACCTTC.